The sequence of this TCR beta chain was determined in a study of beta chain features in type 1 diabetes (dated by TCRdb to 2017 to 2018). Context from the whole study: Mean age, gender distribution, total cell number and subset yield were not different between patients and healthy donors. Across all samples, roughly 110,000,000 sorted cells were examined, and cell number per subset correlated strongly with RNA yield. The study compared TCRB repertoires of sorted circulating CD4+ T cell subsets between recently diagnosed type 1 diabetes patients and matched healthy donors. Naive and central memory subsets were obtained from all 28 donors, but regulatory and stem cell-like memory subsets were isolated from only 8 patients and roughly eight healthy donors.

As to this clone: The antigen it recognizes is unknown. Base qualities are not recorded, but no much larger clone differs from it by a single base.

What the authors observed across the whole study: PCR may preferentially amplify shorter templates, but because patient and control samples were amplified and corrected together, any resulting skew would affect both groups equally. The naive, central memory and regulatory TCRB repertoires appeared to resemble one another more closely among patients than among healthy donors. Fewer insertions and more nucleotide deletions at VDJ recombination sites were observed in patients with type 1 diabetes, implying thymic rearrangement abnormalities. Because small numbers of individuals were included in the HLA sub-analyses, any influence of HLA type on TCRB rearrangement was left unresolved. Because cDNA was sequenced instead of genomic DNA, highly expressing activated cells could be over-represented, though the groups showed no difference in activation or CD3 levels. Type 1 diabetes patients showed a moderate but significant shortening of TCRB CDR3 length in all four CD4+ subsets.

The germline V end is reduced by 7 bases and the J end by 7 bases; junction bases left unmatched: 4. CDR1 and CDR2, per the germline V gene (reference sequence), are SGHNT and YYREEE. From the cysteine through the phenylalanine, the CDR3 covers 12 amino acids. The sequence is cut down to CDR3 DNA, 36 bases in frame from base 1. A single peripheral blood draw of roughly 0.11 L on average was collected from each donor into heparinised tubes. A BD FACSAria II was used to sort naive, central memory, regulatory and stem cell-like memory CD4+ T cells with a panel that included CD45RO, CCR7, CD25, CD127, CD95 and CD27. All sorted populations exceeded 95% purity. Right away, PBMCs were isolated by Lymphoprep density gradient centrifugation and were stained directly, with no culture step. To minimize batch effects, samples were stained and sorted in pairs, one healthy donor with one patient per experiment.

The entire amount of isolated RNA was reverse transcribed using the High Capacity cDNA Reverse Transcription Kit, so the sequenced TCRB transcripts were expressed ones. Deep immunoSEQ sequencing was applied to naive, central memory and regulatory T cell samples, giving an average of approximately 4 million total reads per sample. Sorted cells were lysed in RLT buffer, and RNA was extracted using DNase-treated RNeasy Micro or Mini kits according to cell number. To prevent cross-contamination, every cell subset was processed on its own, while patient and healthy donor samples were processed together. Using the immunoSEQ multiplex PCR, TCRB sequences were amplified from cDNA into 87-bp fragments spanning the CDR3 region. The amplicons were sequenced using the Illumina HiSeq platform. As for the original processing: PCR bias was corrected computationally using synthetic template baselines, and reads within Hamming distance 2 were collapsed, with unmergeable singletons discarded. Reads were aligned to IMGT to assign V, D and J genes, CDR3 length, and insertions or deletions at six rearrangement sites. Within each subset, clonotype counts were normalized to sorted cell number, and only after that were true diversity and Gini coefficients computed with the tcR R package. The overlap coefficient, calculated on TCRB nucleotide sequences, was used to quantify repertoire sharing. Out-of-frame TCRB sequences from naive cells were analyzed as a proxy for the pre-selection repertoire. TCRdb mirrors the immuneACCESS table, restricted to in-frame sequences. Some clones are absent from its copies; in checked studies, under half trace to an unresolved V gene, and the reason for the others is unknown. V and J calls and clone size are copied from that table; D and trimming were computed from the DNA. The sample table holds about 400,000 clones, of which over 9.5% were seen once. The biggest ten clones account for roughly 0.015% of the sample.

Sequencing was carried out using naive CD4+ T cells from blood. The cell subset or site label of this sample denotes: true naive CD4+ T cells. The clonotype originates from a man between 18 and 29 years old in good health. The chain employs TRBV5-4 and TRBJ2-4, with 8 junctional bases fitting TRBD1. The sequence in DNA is TGTGCCAGCCAGGGGGCAAACAACATTCAGTACTTC. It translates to CASQGANNIQYF.